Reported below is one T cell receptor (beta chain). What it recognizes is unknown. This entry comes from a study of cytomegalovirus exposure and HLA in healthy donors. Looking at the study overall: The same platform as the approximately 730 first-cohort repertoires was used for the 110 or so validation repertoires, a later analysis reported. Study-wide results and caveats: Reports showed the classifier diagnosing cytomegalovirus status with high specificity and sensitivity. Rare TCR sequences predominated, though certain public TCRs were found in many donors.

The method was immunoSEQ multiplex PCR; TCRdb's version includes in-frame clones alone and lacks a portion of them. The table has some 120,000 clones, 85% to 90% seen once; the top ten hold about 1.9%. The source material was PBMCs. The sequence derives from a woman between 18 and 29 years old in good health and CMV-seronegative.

The DNA for the CDR3 is TGCGCCAGCAGAAGGGGACAGGGAGATTACGAGCAGTACTTC. The encoded protein is CASRRGQGDYEQYF. The chain employs TRBV5-1 and TRBJ2-7, with TRBD1 identical over 9 bases. The CDR3 consists of 14 residues. V lost 5 bases to trimming and J lost 4 bases; unmatched junction nucleotides: 7. Germline V lookup: CDR1 SGHRS, CDR2 YFSETQ.